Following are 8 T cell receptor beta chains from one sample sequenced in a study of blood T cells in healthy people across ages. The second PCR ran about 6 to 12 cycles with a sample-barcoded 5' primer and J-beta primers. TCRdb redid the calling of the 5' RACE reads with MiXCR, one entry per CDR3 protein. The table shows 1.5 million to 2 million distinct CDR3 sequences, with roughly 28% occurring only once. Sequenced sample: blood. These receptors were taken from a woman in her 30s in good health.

CDR3 bases: TGCAGTGCCTTCGATCGGGACAGGGGGCCCTACGAGCAGTACTTC. It codes for CSAFDRDRGPYEQYF. V gene TRBV20-1 combines with J gene TRBJ2-5; TRBD1 matches 12 bases. The J call may be in error: the DNA end matches TRBJ2-7 better. Germline V gives CDR1 DFQATT, CDR2 SNEGSKA (reference sequence). The CDR3 has 15 amino acids.

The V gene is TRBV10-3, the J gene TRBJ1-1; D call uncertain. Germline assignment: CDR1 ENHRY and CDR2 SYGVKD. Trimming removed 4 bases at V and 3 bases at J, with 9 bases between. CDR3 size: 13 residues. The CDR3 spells CAISGRLDTEAFF. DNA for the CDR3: TGTGCCATCAGTGGCAGGCTGGACACTGAAGCTTTCTTT.

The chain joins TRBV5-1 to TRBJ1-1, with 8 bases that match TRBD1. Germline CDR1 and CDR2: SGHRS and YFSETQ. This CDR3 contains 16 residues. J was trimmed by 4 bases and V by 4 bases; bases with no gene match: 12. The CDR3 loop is CASSPRDRPRGTEAFF. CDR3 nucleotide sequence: TGCGCCAGCAGCCCCCGGGACAGGCCTAGAGGCACTGAAGCTTTCTTT.

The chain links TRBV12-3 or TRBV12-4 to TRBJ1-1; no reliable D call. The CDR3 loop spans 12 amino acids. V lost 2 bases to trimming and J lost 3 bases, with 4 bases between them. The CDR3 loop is CASSLPHTEAFF. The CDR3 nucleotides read TGTGCCAGCAGTTTACCGCACACTGAAGCTTTCTTT.

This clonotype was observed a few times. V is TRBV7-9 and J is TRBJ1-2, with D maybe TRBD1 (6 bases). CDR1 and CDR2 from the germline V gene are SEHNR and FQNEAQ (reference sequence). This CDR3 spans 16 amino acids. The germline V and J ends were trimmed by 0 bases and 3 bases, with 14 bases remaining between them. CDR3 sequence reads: CASSLARDTPYYGYTF. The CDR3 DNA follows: TGTGCCAGCAGCTTAGCGCGGGACACTCCTTACTATGGCTACACCTTC.

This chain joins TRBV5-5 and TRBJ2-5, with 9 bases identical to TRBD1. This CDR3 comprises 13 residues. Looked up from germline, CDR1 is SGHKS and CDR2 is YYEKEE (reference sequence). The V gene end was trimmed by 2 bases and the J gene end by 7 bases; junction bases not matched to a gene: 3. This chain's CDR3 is CASSFDRGGTQYF. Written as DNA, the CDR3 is TGTGCCAGCAGCTTTGACAGGGGGGGGACCCAGTACTTC.

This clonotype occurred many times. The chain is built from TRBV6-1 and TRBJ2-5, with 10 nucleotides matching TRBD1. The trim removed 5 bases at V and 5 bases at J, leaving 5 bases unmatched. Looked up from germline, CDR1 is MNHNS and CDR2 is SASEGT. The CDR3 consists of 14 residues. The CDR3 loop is CASSLDRGDETQYF. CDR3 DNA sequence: TGTGCCAGCAGTCTGGACAGGGGGGATGAGACCCAGTACTTC.

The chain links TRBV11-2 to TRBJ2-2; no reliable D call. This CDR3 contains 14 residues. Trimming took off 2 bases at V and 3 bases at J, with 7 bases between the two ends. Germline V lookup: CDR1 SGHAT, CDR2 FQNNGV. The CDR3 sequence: CASSLYTDTGELFF. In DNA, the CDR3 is TGTGCCAGCAGCTTATACACGGACACCGGGGAGCTGTTTTTT.